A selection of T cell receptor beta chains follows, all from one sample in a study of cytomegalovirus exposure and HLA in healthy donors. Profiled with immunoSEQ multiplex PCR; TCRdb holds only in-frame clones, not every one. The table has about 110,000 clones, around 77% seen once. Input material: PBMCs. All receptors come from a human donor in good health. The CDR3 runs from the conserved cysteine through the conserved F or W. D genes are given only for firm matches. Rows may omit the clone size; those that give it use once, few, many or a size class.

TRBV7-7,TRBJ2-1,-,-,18,CASSLVVGRSSEDNEQFF,TGTGCCAGCAGCTTAGTAGTGGGTCGTTCCTCTGAGGACAATGAGCAGTTCTTC
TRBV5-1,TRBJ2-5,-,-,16,CASSSDINRDGETQYF,TGCGCCAGCAGCTCGGATATTAACAGGGATGGAGAGACCCAGTACTTC
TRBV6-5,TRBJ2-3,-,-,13,CASRLVSTDTQYF,TGTGCCAGCAGACTAGTCTCCACAGATACGCAGTATTTT
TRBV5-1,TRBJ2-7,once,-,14,CANPRMVVFYEQYF,TGCGCCAACCCCCGAATGGTCGTTTTTTACGAGCAGTACTTC
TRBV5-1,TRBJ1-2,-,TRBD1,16,CASSSSSGTGQGIYTF,TGCGCCAGCAGCTCAAGCTCCGGGACAGGGCAAGGGATCTACACCTTC
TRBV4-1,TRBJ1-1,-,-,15,CASSQEQRRGTEASF,TGCGCCAGCAGCCAGGAACAGCGAAGGGGCACTGAAGCTTCCTTT
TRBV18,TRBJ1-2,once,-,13,CASSQRQTDGYTF,TGTGCCAGCTCACAACGACAGACTGACGGCTACACCTTC
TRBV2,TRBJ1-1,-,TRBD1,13,CASIDDRAGEAFF,TGTGCCAGCATCGACGACAGGGCGGGTGAAGCTTTCTTT
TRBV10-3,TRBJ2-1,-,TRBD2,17,CAISGGRGPTSGSEQFF,TGTGCCATCAGTGGGGGAAGGGGGCCGACTAGCGGGAGTGAGCAGTTCTTC
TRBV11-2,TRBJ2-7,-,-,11,CASSPHYEQYF,TGTGCCAGCAGCCCACACTACGAGCAGTACTTC
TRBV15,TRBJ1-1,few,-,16,CATSRESSGRNTEAFF,TGTGCCACCAGCAGAGAAAGCAGCGGGAGGAACACTGAAGCTTTCTTT
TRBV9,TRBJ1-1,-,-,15,CASSAETRVGTEAFF,TGTGCCAGCAGCGCCGAGACTAGGGTGGGCACTGAAGCTTTCTTT
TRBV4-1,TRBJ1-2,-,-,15,CASSQDQGVVYGYTF,TGCGCCAGCAGCCAAGACCAAGGGGTGGTATATGGCTACACCTTC
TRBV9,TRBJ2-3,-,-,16,CASSVVGERGTDTQYF,TGTGCCAGCAGCGTAGTCGGGGAACGGGGCACAGATACGCAGTATTTT
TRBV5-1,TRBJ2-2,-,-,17,CASSLGGGGVNTGELFF,TGCGCCAGCAGCTTGGGCGGAGGGGGCGTGAACACCGGGGAGCTGTTTTTT
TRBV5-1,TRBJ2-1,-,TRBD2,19,CASSRGRGLAETSYNEQFF,TGCGCCAGCAGCAGAGGTCGGGGACTAGCGGAAACATCCTACAATGAGCAGTTCTTC
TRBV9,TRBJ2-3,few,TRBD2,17,CASSVGREGPVTDTQYF,TGTGCCAGCAGCGTCGGGCGGGAGGGCCCGGTTACAGATACGCAGTATTTT
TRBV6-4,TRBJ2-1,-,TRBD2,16,CASSDSVSGPYNEQFF,TGTGCCAGCAGTGACTCGGTTAGCGGGCCCTACAATGAGCAGTTCTTC
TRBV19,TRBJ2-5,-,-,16,CASSIGPQGVGETQYF,TGTGCCAGTAGTATAGGTCCCCAGGGTGTGGGAGAGACCCAGTACTTC
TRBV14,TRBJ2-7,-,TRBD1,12,CASSHPGGEQYF,TGTGCCAGCAGCCATCCAGGGGGCGAGCAGTACTTC
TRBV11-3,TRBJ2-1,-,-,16,CASSPDWGGSRNEQFF,TGTGCCAGCAGCCCGGATTGGGGGGGCAGTAGGAATGAGCAGTTCTTC
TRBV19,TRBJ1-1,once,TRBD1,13,CATMRTGDTEAFF,TGTGCCACCATGAGGACAGGGGACACTGAAGCTTTCTTT
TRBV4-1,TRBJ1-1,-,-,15,CASSFRQPMNAEAFF,TGCGCCAGCAGCTTCCGACAGCCGATGAACGCTGAAGCTTTCTTT
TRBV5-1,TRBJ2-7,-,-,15,CASSLDSIGPYEQYF,TGCGCCAGCAGCTTGGACAGTATCGGCCCTTACGAGCAGTACTTC
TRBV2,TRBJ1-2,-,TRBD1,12,CASSTGDYGYTF,TGTGCCAGCAGTACAGGGGACTATGGCTACACCTTC
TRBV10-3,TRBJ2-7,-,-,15,CAISGYGGLSYEQYF,TGTGCCATCAGTGGCTATGGAGGTCTATCCTACGAGCAGTACTTC
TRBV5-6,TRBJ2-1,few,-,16,CASSLQPLAWGNEQFF,TGTGCCAGCAGCTTGCAACCTCTAGCTTGGGGCAATGAGCAGTTCTTC
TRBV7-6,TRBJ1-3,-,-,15,CASSLGAGSGNTIYF,TGTGCCAGCAGCTTAGGGGCAGGATCGGGAAACACCATATATTTT
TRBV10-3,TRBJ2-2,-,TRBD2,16,CAIKGPGGRDTGELFF,TGTGCCATCAAGGGACCCGGCGGGAGGGATACCGGGGAGCTGTTTTTT
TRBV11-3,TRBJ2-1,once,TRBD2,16,CASSLVVGGEHNEQFF,TGTGCCAGCAGCTTAGTAGTTGGGGGGGAACACAATGAGCAGTTCTTC
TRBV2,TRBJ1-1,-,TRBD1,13,CASRFQTGAEAFF,TGTGCCAGCAGGTTCCAGACAGGGGCTGAAGCTTTCTTT
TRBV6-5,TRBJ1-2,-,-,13,CASRRRENYGYTF,TGTGCCAGCAGGCGGCGCGAAAACTATGGCTACACCTTC
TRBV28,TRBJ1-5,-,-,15,CAGSPMGLFNQPQHF,TGTGCCGGCAGCCCCATGGGACTCTTTAATCAGCCCCAGCATTTT
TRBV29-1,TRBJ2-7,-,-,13,CSTGRQGGYEQYF,TGCAGCACGGGGAGACAGGGAGGCTACGAGCAGTACTTC
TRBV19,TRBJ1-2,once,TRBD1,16,CASRTTGTGGDYGYTF,TGTGCCAGTAGAACTACCGGGACAGGGGGCGACTATGGCTACACCTTC
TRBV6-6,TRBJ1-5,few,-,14,CASSTTGNNQPQHF,TGTGCCAGCTCAACGACGGGGAACAATCAGCCCCAGCATTTT
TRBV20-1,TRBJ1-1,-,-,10,CSARDYIGFF,TGCAGTGCTAGAGATTATATCGGTTTCTTT
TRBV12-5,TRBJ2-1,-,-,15,CASGHPSRNRDEQFF,TGTGCTAGTGGCCACCCCTCCCGGAACCGGGATGAGCAGTTCTTC
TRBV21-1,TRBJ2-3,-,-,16,CASSKVDRGDVDTQYF,TGTGCCAGCAGCAAAGTAGACAGGGGCGACGTGGATACGCAGTATTTT
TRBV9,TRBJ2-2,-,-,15,CASSVALEGTGELFF,TGTGCCAGCAGCGTAGCCCTTGAGGGAACCGGGGAGCTGTTTTTT
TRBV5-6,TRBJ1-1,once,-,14,CASSSLGGNTEAFF,TGTGCCAGCAGCTCCCTGGGGGGAAACACTGAAGCTTTCTTT
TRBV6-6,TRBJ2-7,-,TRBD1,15,CASRWRGQGTYEQYF,TGTGCCAGCAGGTGGAGGGGACAGGGAACCTACGAGCAGTACTTC
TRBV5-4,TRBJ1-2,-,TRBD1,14,CASSLEWDSYGYTF,TGTGCCAGCAGCTTGGAATGGGACAGTTATGGCTACACCTTC
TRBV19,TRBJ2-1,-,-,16,CASSIRSGLQFYEQFF,TGTGCCAGTAGTATTAGGTCCGGACTCCAATTTTACGAGCAGTTCTTC
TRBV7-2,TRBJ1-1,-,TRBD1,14,CASSFQGARTEAFF,TGTGCCAGCAGTTTTCAGGGGGCGCGGACTGAAGCTTTCTTT
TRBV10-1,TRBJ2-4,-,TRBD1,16,CASSESGRGLKNIQYF,TGCGCCAGCAGTGAATCTGGCAGGGGGCTAAAGAACATTCAGTACTTC
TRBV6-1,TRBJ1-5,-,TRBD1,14,CASSTDRGGQPQHF,TGTGCCAGCAGCACAGACAGGGGGGGTCAGCCCCAGCATTTT
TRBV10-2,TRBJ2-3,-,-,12,CAGGTDTDTQYF,TGCGCCGGGGGGACGGACACAGATACGCAGTATTTT
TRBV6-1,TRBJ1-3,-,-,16,CASSESHSLSGNTIYF,TGTGCCAGCAGTGAATCGCACAGCCTCTCTGGAAACACCATATATTTT
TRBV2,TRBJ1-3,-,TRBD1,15,CASSRIQGPGNTIYF,TGTGCCAGCAGTCGAATACAGGGGCCTGGAAACACCATATATTTT
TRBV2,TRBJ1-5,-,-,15,CASSEGGKGNQPQHF,TGTGCCAGCAGTGAGGGGGGAAAGGGCAATCAGCCCCAGCATTTT
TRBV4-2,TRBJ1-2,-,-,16,CASSQAGGWGTDGYTF,TGTGCCAGCAGCCAAGCGGGGGGGTGGGGGACCGATGGCTACACCTTC
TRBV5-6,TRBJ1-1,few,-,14,CASSQGTRRTEAFF,TGTGCCAGCAGCCAGGGGACGAGGAGGACTGAAGCTTTCTTT